What follows describes a single TCR beta chain. Per the authors' pipeline: Counts of nucleated cells, estimated from reference gene primer amplification, were obtained. TCRdb's copy holds only in-frame clones and misses some; the assay was immunoSEQ multiplex PCR. The DNA gave D and trimming, while V, J and clone size come from that table. The sample holds 190,000 or so clones, approximately 88% seen once. These data originate in a study of blood T cell repertoires in COVID-19. Across the whole study: PBMCs, B-cell-depleted T cells, or T cells provided the cDNA or gDNA that made up the material.

Germline lookup yields CDR1 LGHDT and CDR2 YNNKEL (reference sequence). The CDR3 loop spans 16 amino acids. The ends lost 0 bases at V and 2 bases at J; junction bases unmatched: 3. Sequencing was performed on peripheral blood. The receptor was derived from a woman aged 25 to 39 with acute or convalescent COVID-19. The rearrangement uses TRBV3-1 (or the pseudogene TRBV3-2) and TRBJ2-7; the match to TRBD2 covers 11 bases. CDR3 DNA sequence: TGTGCCAGCAGCCAAGATCTACTAGCGGGGGCCTACGAGCAGTACTTC. Translating it yields CASSQDLLAGAYEQYF.